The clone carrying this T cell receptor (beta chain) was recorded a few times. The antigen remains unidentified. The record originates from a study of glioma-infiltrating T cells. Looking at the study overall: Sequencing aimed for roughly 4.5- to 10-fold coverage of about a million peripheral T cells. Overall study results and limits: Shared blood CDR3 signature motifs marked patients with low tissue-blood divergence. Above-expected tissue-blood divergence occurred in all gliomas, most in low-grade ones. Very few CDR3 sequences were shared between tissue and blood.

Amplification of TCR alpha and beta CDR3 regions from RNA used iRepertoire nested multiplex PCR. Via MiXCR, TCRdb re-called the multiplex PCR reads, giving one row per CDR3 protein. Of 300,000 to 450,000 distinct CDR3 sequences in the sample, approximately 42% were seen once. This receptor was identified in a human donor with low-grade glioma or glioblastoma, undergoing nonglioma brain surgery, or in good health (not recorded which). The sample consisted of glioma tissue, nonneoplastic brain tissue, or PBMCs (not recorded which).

The CDR3 bases are TGTGCCAGCAGCTTGGGGGAGGGGGGGTCGCAGTATTTT. Amino acids: CASSLGEGGSQYF. V gene TRBV7-3 combines with J gene TRBJ2-3; D may be TRBD2 (7 bases). The V end lost 3 bases, the J end lost 10 bases, and 14 bases lay between the germline ends. Per germline, CDR1 SGHTA and CDR2 FQGTGA. The CDR3 totals 13 residues.